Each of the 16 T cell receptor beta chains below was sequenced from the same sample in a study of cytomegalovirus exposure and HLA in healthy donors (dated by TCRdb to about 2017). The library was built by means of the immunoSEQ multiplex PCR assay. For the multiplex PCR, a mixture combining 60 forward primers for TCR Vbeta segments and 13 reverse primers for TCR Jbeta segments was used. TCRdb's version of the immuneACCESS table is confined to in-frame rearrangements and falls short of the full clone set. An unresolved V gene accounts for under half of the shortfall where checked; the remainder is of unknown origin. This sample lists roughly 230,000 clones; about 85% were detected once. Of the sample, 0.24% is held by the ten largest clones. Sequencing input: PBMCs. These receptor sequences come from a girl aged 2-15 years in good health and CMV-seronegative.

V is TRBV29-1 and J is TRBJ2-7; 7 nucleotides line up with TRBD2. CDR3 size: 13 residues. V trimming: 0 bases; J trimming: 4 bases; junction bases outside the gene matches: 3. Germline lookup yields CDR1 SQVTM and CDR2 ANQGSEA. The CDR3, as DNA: TGCAGCGTTGAAGAGGGACTAAATTACGAGCAGTACTTC. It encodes CSVEEGLNYEQYF.

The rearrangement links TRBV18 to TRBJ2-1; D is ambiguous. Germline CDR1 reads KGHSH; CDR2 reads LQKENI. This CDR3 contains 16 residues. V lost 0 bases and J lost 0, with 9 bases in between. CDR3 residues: CASSPPRQSSYNEQFF. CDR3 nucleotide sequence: TGTGCCAGCTCACCACCACGACAAAGCTCCTACAATGAGCAGTTCTTC.

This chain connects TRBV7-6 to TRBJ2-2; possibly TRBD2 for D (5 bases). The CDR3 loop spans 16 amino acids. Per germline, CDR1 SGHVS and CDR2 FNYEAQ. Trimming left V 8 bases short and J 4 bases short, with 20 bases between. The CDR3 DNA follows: TGTGCCAGCTCCCCGTCCGGCTTAGCGCTCACCGGGGAGCTGTTTTTT. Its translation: CASSPSGLALTGELFF.

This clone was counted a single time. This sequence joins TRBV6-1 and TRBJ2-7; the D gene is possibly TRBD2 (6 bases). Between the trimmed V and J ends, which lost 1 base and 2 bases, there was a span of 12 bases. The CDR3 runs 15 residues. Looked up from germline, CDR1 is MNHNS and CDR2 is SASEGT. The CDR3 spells CASSEEPGLPYEQYF. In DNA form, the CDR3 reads TGTGCCAGCAGTGAAGAACCGGGACTTCCCTACGAGCAGTACTTC.

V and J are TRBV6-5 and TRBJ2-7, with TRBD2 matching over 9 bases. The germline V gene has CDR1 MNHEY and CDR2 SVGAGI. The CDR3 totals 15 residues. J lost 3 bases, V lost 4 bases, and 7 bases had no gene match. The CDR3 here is CASSFILAGSYEQYF. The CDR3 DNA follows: TGTGCCAGCAGTTTTATACTAGCGGGCAGCTACGAGCAGTACTTC.

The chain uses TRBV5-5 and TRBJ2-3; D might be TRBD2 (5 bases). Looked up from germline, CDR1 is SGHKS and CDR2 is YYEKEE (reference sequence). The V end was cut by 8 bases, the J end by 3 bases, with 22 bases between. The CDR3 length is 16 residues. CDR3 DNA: TGTGCCAGTAAACTACGCACGGGGTGGGTAACAGATACGCAGTATTTT. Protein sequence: CASKLRTGWVTDTQYF.

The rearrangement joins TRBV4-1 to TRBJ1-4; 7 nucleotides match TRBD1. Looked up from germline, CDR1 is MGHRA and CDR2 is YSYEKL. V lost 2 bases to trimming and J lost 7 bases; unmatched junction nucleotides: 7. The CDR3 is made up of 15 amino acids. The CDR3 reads CASSQLTGKVEKLFF. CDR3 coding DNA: TGCGCCAGCAGCCAACTGACAGGGAAAGTTGAAAAACTGTTTTTT.

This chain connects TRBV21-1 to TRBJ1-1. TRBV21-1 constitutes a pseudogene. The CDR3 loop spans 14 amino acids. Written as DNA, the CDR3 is TGTGCCAGCAGCGCCCAAAGAGTGAACACTGAAGCTTTCTTT. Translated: CASSAQRVNTEAFF.

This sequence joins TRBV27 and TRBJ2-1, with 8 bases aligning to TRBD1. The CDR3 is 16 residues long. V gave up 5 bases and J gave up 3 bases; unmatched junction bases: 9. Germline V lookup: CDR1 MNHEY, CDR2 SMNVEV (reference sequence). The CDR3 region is CASSIDRTGYYNEQFF. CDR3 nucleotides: TGTGCCAGCAGTATAGATAGGACAGGGTACTACAATGAGCAGTTCTTC.

The CDR3 sequence is CASSLQGVLGNSPLHF. DNA for the CDR3: TGCGCCAGCAGCTTGCAGGGCGTGTTAGGTAATTCACCCCTCCACTTT. V gene TRBV5-1 combines with J gene TRBJ1-6, with D possibly matching TRBD1 (5 bases). Per germline, CDR1 SGHRS and CDR2 YFSETQ. The CDR3 consists of 16 residues. The ends were cut back, 1 base at V and 6 bases at J, with 14 bases in the middle. The variable domain in full, completed from reference TRBV5-1 and TRBJ1-6, reads KAGVTQTPRYLIKTRGQQVTLSCSPISGHRSVSWYQQTPGQGLQFLFEYFSETQRNKGNFPGRFSGRQFSNSRSEMNVSTLELGDSALYLCASSLQGVLGNSPLHFGNGTRLTVT.

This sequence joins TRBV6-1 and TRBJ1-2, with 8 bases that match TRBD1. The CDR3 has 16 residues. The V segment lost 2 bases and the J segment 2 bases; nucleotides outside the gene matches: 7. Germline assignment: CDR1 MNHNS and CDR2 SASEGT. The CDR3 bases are TGTGCCAGCAGTGAACTCGGACAGGGAACAAACTATGGCTACACCTTC. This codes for CASSELGQGTNYGYTF.

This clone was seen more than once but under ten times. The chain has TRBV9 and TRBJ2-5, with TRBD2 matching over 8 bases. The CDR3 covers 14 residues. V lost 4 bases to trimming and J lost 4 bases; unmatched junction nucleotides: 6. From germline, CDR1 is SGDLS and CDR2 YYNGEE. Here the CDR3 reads CASSLLAGRETQYF. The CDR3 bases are TGTGCCAGCAGCCTATTAGCGGGGAGAGAGACCCAGTACTTC. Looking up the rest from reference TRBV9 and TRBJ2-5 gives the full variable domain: DSGVTQTPKHLITATGQRVTLRCSPRSGDLSVYWYQQSLDQGLQFLIQYYNGEERAKGNILERFSAQQFPDLHSELNLSSLELGDSALYFCASSLLAGRETQYFGPGTRLLVL.

In DNA, the CDR3 is TGTGCCAGCTCACCAGCGAGGGATGAGCAGTTCTTC. Translated: CASSPARDEQFF. This chain connects TRBV18 to TRBJ2-1, with a possible D match to TRBD2 (5 bases). Per germline, CDR1 KGHSH and CDR2 LQKENI. The CDR3 extends over 12 amino acids. Trimming removed 2 bases at V and 8 bases at J, with 7 bases between.

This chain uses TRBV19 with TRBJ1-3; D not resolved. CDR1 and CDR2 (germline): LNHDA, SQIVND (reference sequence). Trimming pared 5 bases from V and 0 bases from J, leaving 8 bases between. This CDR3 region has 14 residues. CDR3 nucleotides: TGTGCCAGTAGTTCCATCAGCTCTGGAAACACCATATATTTT. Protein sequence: CASSSISSGNTIYF.

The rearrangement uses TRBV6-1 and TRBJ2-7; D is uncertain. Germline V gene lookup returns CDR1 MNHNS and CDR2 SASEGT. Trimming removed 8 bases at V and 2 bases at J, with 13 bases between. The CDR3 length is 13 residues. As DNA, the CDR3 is TGTGCCAGCTCCCTTGGGCAAACCTACGAGCAGTACTTC. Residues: CASSLGQTYEQYF.

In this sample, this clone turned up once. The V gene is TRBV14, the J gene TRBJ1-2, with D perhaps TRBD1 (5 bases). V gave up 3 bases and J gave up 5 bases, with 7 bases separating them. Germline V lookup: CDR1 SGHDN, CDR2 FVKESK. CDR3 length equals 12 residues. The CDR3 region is CASSHGGYGYTF. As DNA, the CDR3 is TGTGCCAGCAGCCACGGGGGGTATGGCTACACCTTC.